Listed below are T cell receptor beta chains from one sample, sequenced in a study of cytomegalovirus exposure and HLA in healthy donors. The assay was immunoSEQ multiplex PCR, and TCRdb's table has in-frame clones only and misses some. The sample yields over 150,000 clones, roughly nine tenths seen once. What was sequenced was PBMCs. These TCRs come from a woman aged 30 to 39 in good health and CMV-seronegative. CDR3s include the opening cysteine and the closing phenylalanine or tryptophan. A D gene is named only where the DNA matches it firmly. Expanded clones are given a class, and other clones once, few, many or no size at all.

>TRBJ1-1|-|TRBV27|-
CASSLSREMNTEAFF
TGTGCCAGCAGTTTAAGTCGGGAGATGAACACTGAAGCTTTCTTT
>TRBJ2-1|-|TRBV7-8|TRBD2
CASSSRLAASGYNEQFF
TGTGCCAGCAGCTCAAGGCTAGCGGCTAGCGGGTACAATGAGCAGTTCTTC
>TRBJ2-7|-|TRBV5-4|TRBD2
CASSSSGRYEQYF
TGTGCCAGCAGCTCAAGCGGGAGGTACGAGCAGTACTTC
>TRBJ2-5|-|TRBV29-1|-
CSSGRGHPVETQYF
TGCAGCTCGGGAAGGGGACACCCGGTAGAGACCCAGTACTTC
>TRBJ2-1|-|TRBV6-5|-
CASSHPLGGYNEQFF
TGTGCCAGCAGTCACCCTCTGGGGGGATACAATGAGCAGTTCTTC
>TRBJ2-3|few|TRBV19|TRBD1
CASSIGDRQLATQYF
TGTGCCAGTAGTATAGGGGACAGGCAGTTGGCTACGCAGTATTTT
>TRBJ2-3|-|TRBV27|-
CASSFIPDPGVTDTQYF
TGTGCCAGCAGTTTCATACCGGACCCCGGGGTCACAGATACGCAGTATTTT
>TRBJ2-5|-|TRBV5-1|TRBD2
CASSLTSGSFETQYF
TGCGCCAGCAGCTTGACTAGCGGGAGTTTCGAGACCCAGTACTTC
>TRBJ1-2|few|TRBV30|TRBD1
CAWREGGLYGYTF
TGTGCCTGGAGGGAAGGGGGCCTATATGGCTACACCTTC
>TRBJ1-2|-|TRBV27|-
CASSSSGPGGYTF
TGTGCCAGCAGCTCCTCTGGGCCCGGTGGCTACACCTTC
>TRBJ2-2|-|TRBV7-8|TRBD2
CASTRAGTSGANTGELFF
TGTGCCAGCACCCGAGCTGGGACTAGCGGAGCGAACACCGGGGAGCTGTTTTTT
>TRBJ2-1|-|TRBV11-2|-
CASSLRRAAYNEQFF
TGTGCCAGCAGCTTAAGGCGGGCGGCATACAATGAGCAGTTCTTC
>TRBJ2-7|-|TRBV13|TRBD2
CASSLGGTSGRSSYEQYF
TGTGCCAGCAGCTTAGGAGGGACTAGCGGGAGGAGCTCCTACGAGCAGTACTTC
>TRBJ2-2|-|TRBV2|-
CASSAVTANTGELFF
TGTGCCAGCAGTGCGGTGACAGCGAACACCGGGGAGCTGTTTTTT
>TRBJ1-6|-|TRBV7-9|-
CASSSAGTDNSPLHF
TGTGCCAGCAGCTCTGCCGGGACTGATAATTCCCCCCTCCACTTT
>TRBJ2-1|-|TRBV10-1|TRBD2
CASSVIAGAPGEQFF
TGCGCCAGCAGCGTAATAGCGGGGGCCCCAGGAGAGCAGTTCTTC
>TRBJ1-1|-|TRBV18|-
CASSPGGGDTEAFF
TGTGCCAGCTCACCCGGAGGTGGGGACACTGAAGCTTTCTTT